This T cell receptor (beta chain) was observed in a study of cytomegalovirus exposure and HLA in healthy donors. Study-wide results and caveats: In a later analysis, TCR beta V- and J-gene trimming was associated with a missense DCLRE1C variant. Indistinguishable V segments such as TRBV6-2 and TRBV6-3 were excluded. About 87% or about 30% of the time was how often most TCR beta V segments were productive, according to an earlier analysis.

This CDR3 is built from 15 residues. Germline V gene data show CDR1 as SGHKS and CDR2 as YYEKEE (reference sequence). V dropped 2 bases and J dropped 9 bases, with 18 bases sitting between them. 60 Vbeta and 13 Jbeta primers were used in PCR. In the source study's methods: It was a later analysis that counted 75 million to 90 million unique TCR beta chains, of which some 9.9 million were shared. Some clones are missing from TCRdb's copy, which holds only in-frame ones; the method was immunoSEQ multiplex PCR. V, J and clone size are those of that table, while D and trimming were read from the DNA. Of roughly 290,000 clones in the sample, 80% were seen once. In regard to this clone: Its matching antigen is unknown.

The chain joins TRBV5-5 to TRBJ2-4; D gene unclear. The specimen was PBMCs. The receptor was derived from a girl aged 2 to 9 in good health and CMV-seronegative. The CDR3 here is CASSFPLGMESIQYF. CDR3 bases: TGTGCCAGCAGCTTCCCTCTCGGTATGGAGAGCATTCAGTACTTC.